This note documents a single T cell receptor (beta chain) sequence. In the original analysis: Reference gene primer amplification gave estimated nucleated cell counts. The repertoire was sequenced with immunoSEQ multiplex PCR; TCRdb's copy has only in-frame clones and lacks some. The V and J calls and clone size were taken over from that table, and D and trimming were inferred from the DNA. The profile shows around 110,000 clones, about 85% of them singletons. There are 15 residues in the CDR3. V shed 5 bases, J shed 5 bases, and the junction held 11 bases outside the gene matches. Germline assignment: CDR1 SEHNR and CDR2 FQNEAQ (reference sequence). This record belongs to a study of blood T cell repertoires in COVID-19. The overall study: Researchers got acute and convalescent COVID-19 samples from the United States, Italy and Spain. The analysed material was cDNA or gDNA that came from T cells, B-cell-depleted T cells, or PBMCs.

The chain employs TRBV7-9 and TRBJ2-7, with 8 bases identical to TRBD1. The source material was peripheral blood. The sequence was collected from a man aged 35-49 years with acute or convalescent COVID-19. The CDR3 sequence: CASSPRGRGPDEQYF. As DNA, the CDR3 is TGTGCCAGCAGCCCGCGGGGCAGGGGGCCCGACGAGCAGTACTTC.